Presented here are 5 T cell receptor beta chains from one specimen sequenced in a study of identical twins. One entry per CDR3 protein results from TCRdb running MiXCR on the 5' RACE reads. Of fewer than 650,000 distinct CDR3 sequences listed, roughly 7.2% were seen once; the top ten hold roughly 1.6%. The sample was also reused in another study, on yellow fever vaccine responses in identical twins.

Sequencing used PBMCs. The source is a woman between 18 and 29 years old in good health.

At least ten counts were recorded for this clonotype. The chain links TRBV5-1 to TRBJ2-1; 8 positions match TRBD1. Germline CDR1 and CDR2: SGHRS and YFSETQ. V shed 0 bases and J 4 bases; nucleotides not matched to a gene: 3. The CDR3 spans 15 residues. For the CDR3, the DNA is TGCGCCAGCAGCTTGGATCAGGGGGCATACAATGAGCAGTTCTTC. It codes for CASSLDQGAYNEQFF.

In its sample, this clonotype was seen many times. The genes are TRBV12-3 or TRBV12-4 and TRBJ2-1, with D perhaps TRBD2 (7 bases). This CDR3 is 14 amino acids long. V lost 0 bases, J lost 10 bases, and 13 bases lay in between. Here the CDR3 reads CASSLAGGPEEQFF. The CDR3 DNA sequence: TGTGCCAGCAGTTTAGCGGGGGGGCCGGAAGAGCAGTTCTTC.

This clonotype was found many times. V and J are TRBV5-1 and TRBJ2-3; the D gene is possibly TRBD1 (5 bases). The ends were cut back, 4 bases at V and 3 bases at J, with 12 bases in the middle. The CDR3 totals 14 residues. The germline gives CDR1 SGHRS, CDR2 YFSETQ. CDR3 in DNA: TGCGCCAGCAGCGTGACAGTTTCAACAGATACGCAGTATTTT. The encoded protein is CASSVTVSTDTQYF.

In its sample, this clonotype was seen many times. The gene calls are TRBV5-1 and TRBJ2-5, with TRBD1 as a possible D gene (5 bases). The CDR3 runs 12 residues. V lost 7 bases, J lost 2 bases, and 9 bases lay in between. Germline V lookup: CDR1 SGHRS, CDR2 YFSETQ. CDR3 sequence (DNA): TGCGCCAGCTCGACAGATCAAGAGACCCAGTACTTC. Protein product: CASSTDQETQYF.

This clonotype was detected only a few times. The chain is built from TRBV6-2 or TRBV6-3 and TRBJ2-1; 12 bases fit TRBD2. Germline trimming cut 6 bases from V and 6 bases from J; bases unmatched to any gene: 12. The CDR3 has 17 amino acids. Germline lookup yields CDR1 MNHEY and CDR2 SVGEGT. DNA for the CDR3: TGTGCCAGCAGCTCGATTAGACTAGCGGGAGTGGCCAATGAGCAGTTCTTC. This sequence encodes CASSSIRLAGVANEQFF.